This T cell receptor (beta chain) was sequenced during a study of blood T cell repertoires in COVID-19. Study details: The United States, Italy and Spain provided the acute and convalescent COVID-19 samples. T cells, B-cell-depleted T cells, or PBMCs provided the cDNA or gDNA that served as material.

In the original processing: For nucleated cells, counts were estimated from reference gene primer amplification. Clones were sequenced by immunoSEQ multiplex PCR, and TCRdb holds only the in-frame ones, with some missing. The V and J calls and the clone size are those of that table, but D and trimming were determined from the DNA. The repertoire holds fewer than 400,000 clones, with about 92% as singletons. Donors in Cohort 3 who had recovered were those with two negative PCRs, healthcare professional clearance, or resolution of their symptoms. The CDR3 covers 17 residues. Trimming cost V 0 bases and J 5 bases, with 16 bases left between them. Germline CDR1 is LNHDA and CDR2 is SQIVND (reference sequence).

The sequencing sample was made of PBMCs or T cells enriched from blood (not recorded which). The V call is TRBV19, the J call TRBJ2-2, with D unresolved. This TCR came from a woman aged 25 to 39 who had recovered from COVID-19. The chain's CDR3 is CASSIDPSEQVTGELFF. The CDR3 DNA reads as TGTGCCAGTAGTATAGACCCCAGCGAGCAAGTAACCGGGGAGCTGTTTTTT.